Included here is one TCR beta chain sequence, with context. The repertoire was sequenced with immunoSEQ multiplex PCR; TCRdb's copy has only in-frame clones and lacks some. The sample shows 160,000 or so clones, more than 85% of them seen only once. The data are from a study of control samples from healthy donors and cancer patients. V dropped 2 bases and J dropped 8 bases, with 12 bases sitting between them. CDR1 is PRHDT, CDR2 FYEKMQ, per germline (reference sequence). This CDR3 is built from 13 residues. The clonotype comes from a woman in her 30s in good health. The chain couples TRBV13 to TRBJ1-2, with TRBD1 as a possible D gene (6 bases). The sequenced material came from blood. The CDR3 nucleotides read TGTGCCAGCAGCTTAATTCAAGGGGGAGGCTACACCTTC. Its translation: CASSLIQGGGYTF.